Included here is one TCR beta chain sequence, with context. This sample was taken from a study of blood T cell repertoires in COVID-19. Data came from immunoSEQ multiplex PCR; TCRdb stores just in-frame clones and leaves some out. The table records around 280,000 clones, approximately 86% of them present only once. The sample consisted of peripheral blood. This clonotype originated in a man aged 65 to 79 with acute or convalescent COVID-19.

The CDR3 nucleotides read TGTGCCAGCAGCTTGATCCCACCGGGGGGCAACTATGGCTACACCTTC. Translating it yields CASSLIPPGGNYGYTF. The chain employs TRBV5-6 and TRBJ1-2; possibly TRBD1 for D (6 bases). Germline V gene data show CDR1 as SGHDT and CDR2 as YYEEEE. The CDR3 runs to 16 residues. Trimming stripped 1 base from V and 2 bases from J, with 15 bases between.